The clone carrying this T cell receptor beta chain was seen a few times. The antigen remains undetermined. These data come from a study of T cell repertoires in cytomegalovirus infection. About the study: Indications came from public TCR beta signatures; they pointed to CMV infection and to a matching HLA type. General study results and limits: Cumulated frequencies of public TCR beta families served to identify carriers of CMV plus the relevant HLA. Dominating the ex vivo response were HLA-C-restricted CMV-specific TCR beta clonotypes.

TCRdb used MiXCR to reprocess the reads, holding one entry per CDR3 protein. The repertoire holds under 850,000 distinct CDR3 sequences, with roughly a third as singletons. V dropped 3 bases and J dropped 6 bases, with 8 bases sitting between them. The CDR3 runs to 13 residues. Sequences were derived from cultured PBMCs, sampled from culture after CMV antigen stimulation. The chain uses TRBV12-3 or TRBV12-4 and TRBJ2-2; possibly TRBD1 for D (5 bases). The sequence derives from a human donor in good health (CMV status not recorded). Some clones in this sample may be carry-over from other donors' samples. CDR3 coding DNA: TGTGCCAGCAGTTTGGGGCTCCCCGGGGAGCTGTTTTTT. It specifies CASSLGLPGELFF.